The T cell receptor (beta chain) described here comes from a study of blood T cell repertoires in COVID-19. Across the study: Italy, Spain and the United States were the sources of the convalescent and acute COVID-19 samples.

Germline V gene sequence: CDR1 LNHDA, CDR2 SQIVND (reference sequence). Trimming took 10 bases from V and 7 from J, leaving 10 bases between them. The CDR3 spans 10 residues. In the study's own analysis: Scientists estimated how many nucleated cells there were by amplifying reference gene primers. Some clones are missing from TCRdb's copy, which holds only in-frame ones; the method was immunoSEQ multiplex PCR. Clonal size and the V and J genes are those of that table, whereas D and trimming came from the DNA. The data hold about 170,000 clones, with 84% observed a single time. The origin of this receptor is a woman of 80 years or more with COVID-19, enrolled during active disease. The sample comprised peripheral blood. The V call is TRBV19, the J call TRBJ2-5, with unresolved D. CDR3 in DNA: TGTGCCACTGGCTCTTTGACCCAGTACTTC. It yields the protein CATGSLTQYF.